These T cell receptor beta chains were read from a single sample in a study of CD8+CD57+ T cells in acquired aplastic anemia. A single record per CDR3 protein comes from TCRdb applying MiXCR to the reads. This sample yields about half a million distinct CDR3 sequences, of which around 32% are seen a single time; around 0.82% belongs to the top ten. Sequenced material: sorted CD4+, CD8+, or CD8+CD57+ T cells (not recorded which) from PBMCs. The receptors derive from a human donor with aplastic anemia. The CDR3 runs from the conserved cysteine through the conserved F or W. Fields, in order: J gene, D gene, V gene, clone size, CDR3 protein, CDR3 DNA. The D gene is left open where the match is weak. Size is omitted from some rows. Given values are once, few, many or a class for expanded clones.

j_call: TRBJ2-2; d_call: TRBD1; v_call: TRBV4-3; clone_size: -; cdr3_aa: CASSQGTGAGELFF; cdr3_nt: TGCGCCAGCAGCCAAGGAACAGGGGCAGGGGAGCTGTTTTTT
j_call: TRBJ1-2; d_call: TRBD1; v_call: TRBV2; clone_size: many; cdr3_aa: CASSYGQGEGGYTF; cdr3_nt: TGTGCCAGCAGTTACGGACAGGGGGAGGGTGGCTACACCTTC
j_call: TRBJ2-1; d_call: -; v_call: TRBV20-1; clone_size: many; cdr3_aa: CSARTALHEQFF; cdr3_nt: TGCAGTGCTAGAACAGCCCTCCATGAGCAGTTCTTC
j_call: TRBJ1-5; d_call: TRBD1; v_call: TRBV25-1; clone_size: once; cdr3_aa: CASSLGTGNSNQPQHF; cdr3_nt: TGTGCCAGCAGCTTGGGGACAGGGAATAGCAATCAGCCCCAGCATTTT
j_call: TRBJ2-5; d_call: -; v_call: TRBV4-3; clone_size: -; cdr3_aa: CASSQDRQKETQYF; cdr3_nt: TGCGCCAGCAGCCAAGATCGACAGAAAGAGACCCAGTACTTC
j_call: TRBJ1-1; d_call: TRBD1; v_call: TRBV9; clone_size: few; cdr3_aa: CASSVSGTGLTEAFF; cdr3_nt: TGTGCCAGCAGCGTCTCCGGGACAGGCTTGACTGAAGCTTTCTTT
j_call: TRBJ1-2; d_call: -; v_call: TRBV5-4; clone_size: -; cdr3_aa: CVSSLVQVNYGYTF; cdr3_nt: TGTGTCAGCAGCTTGGTACAGGTTAACTATGGCTACACCTTC
j_call: TRBJ2-1; d_call: TRBD1; v_call: TRBV2; clone_size: -; cdr3_aa: CASSLAAGQGYNEQFF; cdr3_nt: TGTGCCAGCAGCTTAGCTGCGGGACAGGGGTACAATGAGCAGTTCTTC
j_call: TRBJ1-1; d_call: -; v_call: TRBV19; clone_size: many; cdr3_aa: CASSISSEAFF; cdr3_nt: TGTGCCAGTAGTATTTCGAGTGAAGCTTTCTTT
j_call: TRBJ2-5; d_call: TRBD1; v_call: TRBV7-7; clone_size: -; cdr3_aa: CASSAGTGIETQYF; cdr3_nt: TGTGCTAGCAGCGCCGGGACAGGGATAGAGACCCAGTACTTC
j_call: TRBJ1-5; d_call: TRBD1; v_call: TRBV7-2; clone_size: many; cdr3_aa: CASSLGDSYNQPQHF; cdr3_nt: TGTGCCAGCAGCTTAGGGGACAGCTACAATCAGCCCCAGCATTTT
j_call: TRBJ2-3; d_call: TRBD1; v_call: TRBV5-1; clone_size: -; cdr3_aa: CASSYTGQGGTDTQYF; cdr3_nt: TGCGCCAGCAGCTACACGGGACAGGGGGGCACAGATACGCAGTATTTT
j_call: TRBJ1-4; d_call: -; v_call: TRBV19; clone_size: -; cdr3_aa: CASNPGVRSNEKLFF; cdr3_nt: TGTGCCAGTAATCCAGGGGTGAGATCTAATGAAAAACTGTTTTTT
j_call: TRBJ2-7; d_call: -; v_call: TRBV6-1; clone_size: -; cdr3_aa: CASSVSTGSSYEQYF; cdr3_nt: TGTGCCAGCAGTGTTTCTACTGGGAGCTCCTATGAGCAGTACTTC
j_call: TRBJ2-7; d_call: TRBD1; v_call: TRBV5-1; clone_size: many; cdr3_aa: CASSVGQGGYEQYF; cdr3_nt: TGCGCCAGCAGCGTTGGACAGGGGGGCTACGAGCAGTACTTC
j_call: TRBJ2-1; d_call: TRBD2; v_call: TRBV7-6; clone_size: few; cdr3_aa: CASSLVLSGGSYNEQFF; cdr3_nt: TGTGCCAGCAGCTTAGTGCTGAGCGGGGGGTCCTACAATGAGCAGTTCTTC